The 21 T cell receptor beta chains listed next were all sequenced from one sample in a study of sequential checkpoint blockade in melanoma. The treatment here: randomized to nivolumab then ipilimumab (arm A) or the reverse (arm B). Generated by immunoSEQ multiplex PCR, the TCRdb table keeps only in-frame clones and is missing some. The sample yields 30,000 or so clones, roughly 90% seen once. The input for sequencing was CD8+ T cells sorted from blood (inferred from file names), taken from a patient given nivolumab and ipilimumab in sequence. These receptors were collected from a human donor with melanoma.

In DNA, the CDR3 is TGCGCCAGCAGCTCCGGGACAGGGAAGAACACCGGGGAGCTGTTTTTT. Its protein product is CASSSGTGKNTGELFF. J is TRBJ2-2 and V is TRBV4-3, with 9 bases that match TRBD1. The CDR3 totals 16 residues. CDR1 and CDR2 (germline): LGHNA, YSLEER. The trim removed 5 bases at V and 1 base at J, leaving 5 bases unmatched.

As for this clone: The identical CDR3 is also encoded by other nucleotide sequences in the sample. V and J are TRBV18 and TRBJ1-5; D uncertain. There are 15 residues in the CDR3. Trimming stripped 8 bases from V and 0 bases from J, with 14 bases between. Germline CDR1 and CDR2: KGHSH and LQKENI. The CDR3 bases are TGTGCCAGCGCCTTGGCAGTCAATAGCAATCAGCCCCAGCATTTT. Translating gives CASALAVNSNQPQHF. Full variable domain (outside the CDR3, taken from reference TRBV18 and TRBJ1-5): NAGVMQNPRHLVRRRGQEARLRCSPMKGHSHVYWYRQLPEEGLKFMVYLQKENIIDESGMPKERFSAEFPKEGPSILRIQQVVRGDSAAYFCASALAVNSNQPQHFGDGTRLSIL.

About this clone: The junction differs from germline at one of its ends, possibly a read error. The sample holds other DNA sequences that translate to the same CDR3. The rearrangement uses TRBV19 and TRBJ2-7; TRBD2 is a possible D gene (6 bases). The length of the CDR3 is 14 residues. Germline CDR1 and CDR2: LNHDA and SQIVND (reference sequence). CDR3 sequence (DNA): TGCGCCAGTAGTATTATCCCCGGGGGATACGAGCAGTACTTC. Translated: CASSIIPGGYEQYF.

The chain couples TRBV21-1 to TRBJ2-2; the D call TRBD2 from the table was never checked on the DNA. TRBV21-1 is classified as a pseudogene. This CDR3 spans 16 amino acids. CDR3 sequence: CASTLTSGGETGELFF. Here the CDR3 DNA reads TGTGCCAGCACCCTGACTAGCGGGGGGGAAACCGGGGAGCTGTTTTTT.

This clone was detected a few times. The gene calls are TRBV9 and TRBJ2-5, with D possibly matching TRBD1 (6 bases). V gave up 3 bases and J gave up 2 bases, with 8 bases separating them. CDR1 and CDR2 from the germline V gene are SGDLS and YYNGEE. The CDR3 contains 13 residues. The DNA for the CDR3 is TGTGCCAGCAGCGAGAGGGGGCAAGAGACCCAGTACTTC. Residues: CASSERGQETQYF.

The chain links TRBV19 to TRBJ1-5; no firm D call. The CDR3 spans 16 residues. Germline V CDR1 and CDR2: LNHDA, SQIVND (reference sequence). V gave up 6 bases and J gave up 0 bases, with 15 bases separating them. CDR3 sequence (DNA): TGTGCCAGTAGGTTAGATTCATCCTATAGCAATCAGCCCCAGCATTTT. This codes for CASRLDSSYSNQPQHF.

This clone was observed a few times. The chain combines TRBV2 with TRBJ2-7, with 10 bases lining up with TRBD2. The CDR3 sequence is 15 residues long. With 7 bases clipped from V and 0 bases from J, the junction kept 6 bases outside the gene matches. The germline gives CDR1 SNHLY, CDR2 FYNNEI. As DNA, the CDR3 is TGTGCCAGCATCAAAGCGGGAGGGAGCTCCTACGAGCAGTACTTC. This codes for CASIKAGGSSYEQYF.

V and J are TRBV5-6 and TRBJ2-7, with D possibly matching TRBD1 (7 bases). Trimming shortened V by 2 bases and J by 3 bases, and 12 bases separated the two germline ends. Germline V lookup: CDR1 SGHDT, CDR2 YYEEEE. The CDR3 is 14 amino acids. This chain's CDR3 is CASSFQGGNYEQYF. The CDR3 nucleotides are TGTGCCAGCAGCTTTCAGGGGGGAAACTACGAGCAGTACTTC.

The chain links TRBV4-1 to TRBJ2-7, with TRBD2 identical over 12 bases. V was pared by 4 bases and J by 6 bases, with 4 bases of the junction left unmatched. Germline V lookup: CDR1 MGHRA, CDR2 YSYEKL. This CDR3 is built from 14 residues. CDR3 residues: CASSPSGGAFEQYF. Written as DNA, the CDR3 is TGCGCCAGCAGCCCTAGCGGGGGGGCCTTCGAGCAGTACTTC.

The chain is built from TRBV27 and TRBJ2-1; D is possibly TRBD2 (5 bases). Germline-derived CDR1 and CDR2 are MNHEY and SMNVEV (reference sequence). The CDR3 is 14 amino acids. Deletions cut 2 bases from V and 0 bases from J, with 5 bases between. The CDR3 loop is CASSLGSSYNEQFF. In DNA, the CDR3 is TGTGCCAGCAGTTTAGGGAGCTCCTACAATGAGCAGTTCTTC.

In its sample, this clone was seen once. The chain combines TRBV7-8 with TRBJ1-1; D is possibly TRBD1 (5 bases). The CDR3 consists of 12 residues. The germline V and J ends were trimmed by 2 bases and 5 bases, with 6 bases remaining between them. Germline lookup yields CDR1 SGHVS and CDR2 FQNEAQ. The DNA of the CDR3 is TGTGCCAGCAGCTTACGGGGGACTGAAGCTTTCTTT. It specifies CASSLRGTEAFF. The variable domain in full, with the rest retrieved from reference TRBV7-8 and TRBJ1-1, is GAGVSQSPRYKVAKRGQDVALRCDPISGHVSLFWYQQALGQGPEFLTYFQNEAQLDKSGLPSDRFFAERPEGSVSTLKIQRTQQEDSAVYLCASSLRGTEAFFGQGTRLTVV.

The chain joins TRBV10-1 to TRBJ2-1; D remains ambiguous. Per germline, CDR1 WNHNN and CDR2 SYGVQD (reference sequence). V lost 3 bases to trimming and J lost 2 bases, with 8 bases between them. This CDR3 is 14 amino acids long. The CDR3 loop is CASSDRSAYNEQFF. CDR3 DNA sequence: TGCGCCAGCAGTGACCGGTCCGCCTACAATGAGCAGTTCTTC.

The chain carries TRBV6-5 and TRBJ1-1; D is ambiguous. Deletions cut 2 bases from V and 1 base from J, with 11 bases between. The CDR3 extends over 15 amino acids. Per germline, CDR1 MNHEY and CDR2 SVGAGI. In DNA form, the CDR3 reads TGTGCCAGCAGTTACGCGACCGGGTCGAACACTGAAGCTTTCTTT. It is translated as CASSYATGSNTEAFF.

For this clone: This CDR3 is also generated by other DNA sequences in the sample. The chain couples TRBV4-3 to TRBJ2-7; 9 bases map to TRBD2. J gave up 0 bases and V 0 bases, and 3 bases lay outside the gene matches. The CDR3 sequence is 16 residues long. Germline CDR1 is LGHNA and CDR2 is YSLEER. CDR3 nucleotide sequence: TGCGCCAGCAGCCAAGAGCGGGGGGGGGACTCCTACGAGCAGTACTTC. Protein: CASSQERGGDSYEQYF.

For the CDR3, the DNA is TGTGCCAGCCGAAACACGGGGAACACTGAAGCTTTCTTT. As protein: CASRNTGNTEAFF. This chain links TRBV10-3 with TRBJ1-1, with D hard to call. The CDR3 has 13 amino acids. Germline assignment: CDR1 ENHRY and CDR2 SYGVKD. V was clipped by 10 bases and J by 1 base, with 13 bases between them.

CDR3 in DNA: TGTGCCAGCAGTGGACTGGGGGCGAGCTATGGCTACACCTTC. It specifies CASSGLGASYGYTF. The genes are TRBV6-1 and TRBJ1-2, with TRBD1 as a possible D gene (6 bases). V was pared by 4 bases and J by 4 bases, with 13 bases between. This CDR3 contains 14 residues. The germline V gene has CDR1 MNHNS and CDR2 SASEGT.

This clone is a singleton in its sample. The chain has TRBV9 and TRBJ2-1; 8 positions match TRBD2. Germline V lookup: CDR1 SGDLS, CDR2 YYNGEE. The CDR3 covers 14 residues. V lost 0 bases, J lost 7 bases, and 3 bases stayed unmatched. CDR3 loop: CASSVGAGGNEQFF. The CDR3 nucleotides are TGTGCCAGCAGCGTAGGGGCGGGAGGTAATGAGCAGTTCTTC. The full variable domain, in which reference TRBV9 and TRBJ2-1 provide the parts outside the CDR3, is DSGVTQTPKHLITATGQRVTLRCSPRSGDLSVYWYQQSLDQGLQFLIQYYNGEERAKGNILERFSAQQFPDLHSELNLSSLELGDSALYFCASSVGAGGNEQFFGPGTRLTVL.

J is TRBJ2-7 and V is TRBV6-1, with 12 nucleotides matching TRBD2. In germline, CDR1 is MNHNS, CDR2 SASEGT. V lost 3 bases to trimming and J lost 7 bases; unmatched junction nucleotides: 7. This CDR3 contains 15 residues. CDR3: CASSDPTSGRLEQYF. For the CDR3, the DNA is TGTGCCAGCAGTGACCCGACTAGCGGGAGACTTGAGCAGTACTTC.

The V call is TRBV7-8, the J call TRBJ2-1; 8 bases map to TRBD2. Per germline, CDR1 SGHVS and CDR2 FQNEAQ. CDR3 length: 15 amino acids. J gave up 3 bases and V 1 base, and 2 bases lay outside the gene matches. CDR3 DNA: TGTGCCAGCAGCTTAGGGACTAGCAGCTACAATGAGCAGTTCTTC. It yields the protein CASSLGTSSYNEQFF.

This chain connects TRBV10-3 to TRBJ1-2; no reliable D call. Germline CDR1 reads ENHRY; CDR2 reads SYGVKD. Between the trimmed V and J ends, which lost 4 bases and 2 bases, there was a span of 5 bases. The CDR3 contains 12 residues. CDR3 DNA: TGTGCCATCAGTGGTCAAAACTATGGCTACACCTTC. Protein sequence: CAISGQNYGYTF.

The genes are TRBV27 and TRBJ2-7; the match to TRBD1 covers 7 bases. V was clipped by 2 bases and J by 2 bases; unmatched bases: 6. CDR1 MNHEY and CDR2 SMNVEV come from the germline V gene (reference sequence). The length of the CDR3 is 15 residues. Written as DNA, the CDR3 is TGTGCCAGCAGTTTACGGACAGGACTTACCTACGAGCAGTACTTC. Its translation is CASSLRTGLTYEQYF.